Listed here are 17 T cell receptor beta chains from one sample, sequenced in a study of T cells in Graves' hyperthyroidism and ophthalmopathy. The CDR3 regions of TCR beta were amplified from RNA transcripts. The study used the HTBI primer set for a first-round RT-PCR of the TCR CDR3. TCRdb redid the calling of the multiplex PCR reads with MiXCR, one entry per CDR3 protein. The table records about 840,000 distinct CDR3 sequences, roughly 37% of them present only once. The sequencing input was blood. The receptors were gathered from a man in his late teens or twenties with Graves' hyperthyroidism.

The chain employs TRBV7-9 and TRBJ2-2, with 9 positions matching TRBD2. Germline CDR1 is SEHNR and CDR2 is FQNEAQ (reference sequence). V dropped 3 bases and J dropped 0; count of bases not matched to a gene: 2. This CDR3 comprises 16 residues. The CDR3 loop reads CASSLLAGPNTGELFF. CDR3 nucleotide sequence: TGTGCCAGCAGCTTGCTAGCGGGACCGAACACCGGGGAGCTGTTTTTT.

This chain uses TRBV7-9 with TRBJ2-5; 10 bases line up with TRBD2. The germline V gene encodes CDR1 SEHNR and CDR2 FQNEAQ (reference sequence). The CDR3 covers 19 residues. With V trimmed by 0 bases and J by 1 base, 11 bases remained unmatched. CDR3 in DNA: TGTGCCAGCAGCTTAGCGCTCCTAGCGGGAGTCGTCACCCAAGAGACCCAGTACTTC. Protein: CASSLALLAGVVTQETQYF.

The J gene is TRBJ2-7, the V gene TRBV5-6, with D perhaps matching TRBD2 (6 bases). Germline values: CDR1 SGHDT, CDR2 YYEEEE. The CDR3 is made up of 14 amino acids. Trimming took 5 bases from V and 3 from J, leaving 15 bases between them. The chain's CDR3 is CASSPEAGLYEQYF. As DNA, the CDR3 is TGTGCCAGCAGTCCCGAGGCGGGACTCTACGAGCAGTACTTC.

The chain employs TRBV4-2 and TRBJ2-7; 9 positions agree with TRBD1. CDR3 length: 16 residues. Germline-derived CDR1 and CDR2 are LGHNA and YNFKEQ. The V and J ends lost 7 bases and 0 bases, in that order; junction bases with no gene match: 10. The CDR3 nucleotides read TGTGCCAGCACCCATCCTGGACAGGGGAGCTCCTACGAGCAGTACTTC. It encodes CASTHPGQGSSYEQYF.

This clonotype occurred a few times. This sequence joins TRBV14 and TRBJ1-1, with D unclear. Trimming removed 2 bases from V and 10 bases from J, with 11 bases in between. The CDR3 consists of 12 residues. Germline V lookup: CDR1 SGHDN, CDR2 FVKESK. The CDR3, as DNA: TGTGCCAGCAGCCAAAAGTTTGAGGGAGCTTTCTTT. Translated, it gives CASSQKFEGAFF.

This clonotype showed up many times. This chain joins TRBV7-8 and TRBJ2-7, with D maybe TRBD2 (6 bases). The CDR3 sequence is 14 residues long. Trimming stripped 6 bases from V and 0 bases from J, with 12 bases between. Germline V gene sequence: CDR1 SGHVS, CDR2 FQNEAQ. Here the CDR3 DNA reads TGTGCCAGCAGGCGGTTGGGGGGCTCCTACGAGCAGTACTTC. Amino acid sequence: CASRRLGGSYEQYF.

This clonotype was seen a handful of times. In DNA form, the CDR3 reads TGCAGCGTTGAAGGAGACACAGATACGCAGTATTTT. This translates into CSVEGDTDTQYF. V is TRBV29-1 and J is TRBJ2-3, with D uncertain. The germline V and J ends were trimmed by 1 base and 2 bases, with 4 bases remaining between them. Germline V gene lookup returns CDR1 SQVTM and CDR2 ANQGSEA. This CDR3 spans 12 amino acids.

The V and J genes are TRBV20-1 and TRBJ2-5, with 11 nucleotides matching TRBD2. V shed 5 bases, J shed 4 bases, and the junction held 6 bases outside the gene matches. The germline V gene has CDR1 DFQATT and CDR2 SNEGSKA (reference sequence). The CDR3 totals 14 residues. DNA of the CDR3: TGCAGTGCTGGTGTGGGGACTAGCGGAGAGACCCAGTACTTC. This sequence encodes CSAGVGTSGETQYF.

This clonotype was observed a few times. The gene calls are TRBV7-8 and TRBJ1-6; D gene uncertain. Germline CDR1 SGHVS, CDR2 FQNEAQ. This CDR3 region has 17 residues. With 5 bases removed from V and 10 bases from J, the gap between germline ends came to 24 bases. CDR3 sequence: CASSPLWKGPGGSPLHF. The CDR3 nucleotides read TGTGCCAGCAGCCCTCTTTGGAAGGGCCCGGGCGGGTCACCCCTCCACTTT.

About this clonotype: This may be a read error, as it is one base from a much larger clone. This chain joins TRBV20-1 and TRBJ2-6; the match to TRBD1 covers 7 bases. The CDR3 has 14 amino acids. Per germline, CDR1 DFQATT and CDR2 SNEGSKA (reference sequence). The CDR3 here is CSAATGAGADVLTF. CDR3 in DNA: TGCAGTGCTGCCACAGGGGCTGGGGCCGACGTCCTGACTTTC.

Notes on this clonotype: A junction boundary mismatches the germline segment, possibly from a read error. The rearrangement links TRBV2 to TRBJ1-1; the D gene is possibly TRBD1 (6 bases). The CDR3 length is 11 residues. Germline V gene sequence: CDR1 SNHLY, CDR2 FYNNEI. In DNA form, the CDR3 reads TGTGCCATCAGTTGGGGGCATATTGCTTTCTTT. Protein: CAISWGHIAFF.

The J gene is TRBJ1-5, the V gene TRBV6-5; D is unresolved. The ends were cut back, 8 bases at V and 7 bases at J, with 15 bases in the middle. The CDR3 spans 13 residues. CDR1 and CDR2 from the germline V gene are MNHEY and SVGAGI. CDR3 sequence: CASGSGRFQPQHF. CDR3 in DNA: TGTGCCAGCGGGTCGGGCAGGTTCCAGCCCCAGCATTTT.

This clonotype was observed at least ten times. The chain links TRBV19 to TRBJ2-6; the D is unclear. Trimming left V 3 bases short and J 4 bases short, with 10 bases between. This CDR3 region has 15 residues. Germline values: CDR1 LNHDA, CDR2 SQIVND (reference sequence). The CDR3 loop reads CASSMGIRGANVLTF. The CDR3 DNA follows: TGTGCCAGTAGTATGGGGATCAGGGGGGCCAACGTCCTGACTTTC.

The V call is TRBV19, the J call TRBJ2-6; perhaps TRBD1 as D (5 bases). The ends were cut back, 3 bases at V and 2 bases at J, with 8 bases in the middle. CDR3 length equals 15 residues. Germline CDR1 LNHDA, CDR2 SQIVND (reference sequence). Here the CDR3 DNA reads TGTGCCAGTAGTATGTCCAGGGCTGGGGCCAACGTCCTGACTTTC. It codes for CASSMSRAGANVLTF. Supplemented by reference TRBV19 and TRBJ2-6, the full variable domain reads DGGITQSPKYLFRKEGQNVTLSCEQNLNHDAMYWYRQDPGQGLRLIYYSQIVNDFQKGDIAEGYSVSREKKESFPLTVTSAQKNPTAFYLCASSMSRAGANVLTFGAGSRLTVL.

Of note for this clonotype: A much bigger clone sits one base away, suggesting this may be a read error. The CDR3 here is CASSQGTRLYEQYF. CDR3 sequence (DNA): TGCGCCAGCAGCCAAGGGACAAGACTCTACGAGCAGTACTTC. This chain joins TRBV4-1 and TRBJ2-7; TRBD1 is a possible D gene (5 bases). The CDR3 sequence is 14 residues long. Trimming left V 1 base short and J 3 bases short, with 10 bases between. Germline-derived CDR1 and CDR2 are MGHRA and YSYEKL.

This clonotype has a count of ten or more. The J gene is TRBJ1-1, the V gene TRBV7-9; possible D gene TRBD1, 5 bases. CDR1 and CDR2 (germline): SEHNR, FQNEAQ (reference sequence). This CDR3 has 14 residues. V was pared by 3 bases and J by 1 base, with 9 bases between. The CDR3 DNA follows: TGTGCCAGCAGCTTGGATCAGGGGAACACTGAAGCTTTCTTT. This sequence encodes CASSLDQGNTEAFF.

This clonotype appeared a few times. The rearrangement uses TRBV2 and TRBJ2-1; no firm D call. Trimming left V 1 base short and J 1 base short, with 8 bases between. The length of the CDR3 is 15 residues. CDR1 and CDR2 from the germline V gene are SNHLY and FYNNEI. CDR3 protein: CASSEGRPSYNEQFF. In DNA form, the CDR3 reads TGTGCCAGCAGTGAAGGCAGGCCGTCCTACAATGAGCAGTTCTTC.